This TCR beta chain was identified during a study of identical twins. Findings and limits, study-wide: Among monozygotic twins, out-of-frame TCR alpha sharing exceeded what models predicted.

With no exceptions, donors were healthy Caucasians. MiXCR was run by TCRdb on the 5' RACE reads, yielding one entry per CDR3 protein. The table lists around 490,000 distinct CDR3 sequences, 15% of them singletons. A note on this clonotype: The antigen remains unidentified.

The same specimen was also included in a second study, on yellow fever vaccine responses in identical twins.

The TCR originated in a woman aged 18-29 years in good health. The sequenced material came from CD4+ T cells sorted from blood.

CDR3 sequence reads: CASRAAWNTGELFF. The CDR3 nucleotides are TGCGCCAGCAGGGCGGCCTGGAACACCGGGGAGCTGTTTTTT. The chain carries TRBV5-1 and TRBJ2-2; D gene unclear. The germline V and J ends were trimmed by 5 bases and 1 base, with 9 bases remaining between them. Germline loops: CDR1 SGHRS, CDR2 YFSETQ. The CDR3 contains 14 residues.